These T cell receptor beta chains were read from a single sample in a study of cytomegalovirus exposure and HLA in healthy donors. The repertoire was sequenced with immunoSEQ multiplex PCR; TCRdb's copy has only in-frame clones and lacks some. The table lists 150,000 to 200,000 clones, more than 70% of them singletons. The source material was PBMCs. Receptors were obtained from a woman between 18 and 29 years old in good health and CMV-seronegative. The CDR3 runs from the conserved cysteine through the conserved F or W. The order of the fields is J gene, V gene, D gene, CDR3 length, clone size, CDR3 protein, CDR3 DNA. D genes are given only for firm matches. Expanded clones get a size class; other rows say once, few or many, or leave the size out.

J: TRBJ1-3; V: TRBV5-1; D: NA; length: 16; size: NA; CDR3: CASSLDTGTSGNTIYF; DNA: TGCGCCAGCAGCTTGGACACAGGTACCTCTGGAAACACCATATATTTT
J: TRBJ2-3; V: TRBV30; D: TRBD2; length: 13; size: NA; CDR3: CAWRRGTTDTQYF; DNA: TGTGCCTGGAGGCGGGGGACCACAGATACGCAGTATTTT
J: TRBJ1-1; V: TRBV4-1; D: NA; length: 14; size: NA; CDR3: CASSPQGLNTEAFF; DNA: TGCGCCAGCAGCCCCCAGGGGCTGAACACTGAAGCTTTCTTT
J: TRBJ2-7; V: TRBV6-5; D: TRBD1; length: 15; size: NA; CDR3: CASSRPGTASYEQYF; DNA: TGTGCCAGCAGCCGACCCGGGACAGCCTCCTACGAGCAGTACTTC
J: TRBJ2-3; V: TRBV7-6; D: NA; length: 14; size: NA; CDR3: CASSLVGGPDTQYF; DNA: TGTGCCAGCAGCTTAGTAGGGGGACCAGATACGCAGTATTTT
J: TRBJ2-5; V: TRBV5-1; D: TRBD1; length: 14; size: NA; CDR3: CASSPGQGGETQYF; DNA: TGCGCCAGCAGCCCGGGACAGGGAGGTGAGACCCAGTACTTC
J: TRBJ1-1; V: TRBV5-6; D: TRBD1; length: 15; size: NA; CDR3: CASSWGDRRTKEAFF; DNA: TGTGCCAGCAGCTGGGGGGACAGGCGTACGAAAGAAGCTTTCTTT
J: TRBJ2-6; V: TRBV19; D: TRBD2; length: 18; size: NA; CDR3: CASSTLAGAGSGANVLTF; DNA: TGTGCCAGTAGTACCTTAGCGGGAGCCGGCTCTGGGGCCAACGTCCTGACTTTC
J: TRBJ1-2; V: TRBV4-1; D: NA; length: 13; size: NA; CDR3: CASSLNRNYGYTF; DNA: TGCGCCAGCAGCCTAAACAGGAACTATGGCTACACCTTC
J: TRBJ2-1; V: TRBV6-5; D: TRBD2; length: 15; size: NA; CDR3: CASSPSGSVGNEQFF; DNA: TGTGCCAGCAGCCCTAGCGGGAGTGTGGGGAATGAGCAGTTCTTC
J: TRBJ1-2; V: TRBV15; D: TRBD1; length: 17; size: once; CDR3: CATSSRDRGPMWNGYTF; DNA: TGTGCCACCAGCAGCCGGGACAGGGGGCCGATGTGGAATGGCTACACCTTC
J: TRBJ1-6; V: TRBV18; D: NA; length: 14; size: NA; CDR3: CASSPEGFGSPLHF; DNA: TGTGCCAGCTCACCGGAGGGGTTTGGATCACCCCTCCACTTT
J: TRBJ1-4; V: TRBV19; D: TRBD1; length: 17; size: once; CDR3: CASSSARDRGRREKLFF; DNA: TGTGCCAGTAGTAGTGCTCGGGACAGGGGTAGGAGGGAAAAACTGTTTTTT
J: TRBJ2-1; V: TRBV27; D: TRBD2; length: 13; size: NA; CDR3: CASRLAGANEQFF; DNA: TGTGCCAGCAGACTAGCGGGAGCCAATGAGCAGTTCTTC
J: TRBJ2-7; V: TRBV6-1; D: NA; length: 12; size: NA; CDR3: CAVSGLSYEQYF; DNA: TGCGCCGTAAGCGGGCTCTCCTACGAGCAGTACTTC
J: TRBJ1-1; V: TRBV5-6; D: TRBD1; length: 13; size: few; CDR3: CASSMGQGLEAFF; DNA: TGTGCCAGCAGCATGGGACAGGGTCTTGAAGCTTTCTTT
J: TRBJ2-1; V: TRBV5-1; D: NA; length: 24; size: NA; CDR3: CASSSRATKMARHGTHGDYNEQFF; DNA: TGCGCCAGCAGCTCCAGGGCAACGAAAATGGCCCGCCACGGTACCCATGGGGACTACAATGAGCAGTTCTTC
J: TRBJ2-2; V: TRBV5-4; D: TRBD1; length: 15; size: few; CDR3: CASNEGTGRTGELFF; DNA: TGTGCCAGCAATGAAGGGACAGGGAGAACCGGGGAGCTGTTTTTT
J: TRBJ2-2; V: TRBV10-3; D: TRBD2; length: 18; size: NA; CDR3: CAIRRIERAGGNTGELFF; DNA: TGTGCCATCCGCCGGATAGAGAGAGCGGGGGGGAACACCGGGGAGCTGTTTTTT
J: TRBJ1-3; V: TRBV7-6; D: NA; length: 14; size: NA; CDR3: CASSFGASGNTIYF; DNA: TGTGCCAGCAGCTTTGGGGCATCTGGAAACACCATATATTTT
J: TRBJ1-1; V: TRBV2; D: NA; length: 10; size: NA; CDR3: CASSGTEAFF; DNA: TGTGCCAGTTCAGGGACTGAAGCTTTCTTT
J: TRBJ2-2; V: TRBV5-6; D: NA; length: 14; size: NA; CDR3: CASGRQVGTGELFF; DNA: TGTGCCAGCGGGAGACAGGTGGGCACCGGGGAGCTGTTTTTT
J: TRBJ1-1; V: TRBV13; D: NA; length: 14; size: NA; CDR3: CASSLRGLNTEAFF; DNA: TGTGCCAGCAGCTTACGCGGTTTGAACACTGAAGCTTTCTTT
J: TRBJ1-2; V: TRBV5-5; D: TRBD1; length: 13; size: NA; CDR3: CASSRGQNYGYTF; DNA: TGTGCCAGCAGCCGGGGACAGAACTATGGCTACACCTTC
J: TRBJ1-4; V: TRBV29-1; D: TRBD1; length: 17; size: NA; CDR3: CSVDTGQAGGVDEKLFF; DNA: TGCAGCGTTGATACCGGACAGGCCGGTGGGGTTGATGAAAAACTGTTTTTT
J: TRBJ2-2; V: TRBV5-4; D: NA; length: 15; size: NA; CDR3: CASSLGRQGTGELFF; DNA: TGTGCCAGCAGCCTTGGACGGCAGGGCACCGGGGAGCTGTTTTTT
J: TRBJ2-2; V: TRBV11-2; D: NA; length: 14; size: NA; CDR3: CASSLVRGTGELFF; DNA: TGTGCCAGCAGCTTAGTCAGAGGGACCGGGGAGCTGTTTTTT
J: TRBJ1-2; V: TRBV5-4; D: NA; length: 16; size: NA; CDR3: CASSLAGNGVNYGYTF; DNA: TGTGCCAGCAGCTTGGCCGGGAACGGGGTTAACTATGGCTACACCTTC
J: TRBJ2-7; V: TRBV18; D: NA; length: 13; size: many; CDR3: CASSTQGYNEQYF; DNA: TGTGCCAGCTCAACGCAGGGTTACAACGAGCAGTACTTC
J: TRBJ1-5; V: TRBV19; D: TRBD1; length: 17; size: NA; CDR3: CASTDQGGPLSNQPQHF; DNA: TGTGCCAGTACCGACCAGGGGGGACCCTTAAGCAATCAGCCCCAGCATTTT
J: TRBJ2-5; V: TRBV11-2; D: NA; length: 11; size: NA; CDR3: CASSLDLFQYF; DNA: TGTGCCAGCAGCTTAGATCTCTTTCAGTACTTC
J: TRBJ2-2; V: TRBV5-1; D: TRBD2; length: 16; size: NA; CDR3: CASSSEPLAPTGELFF; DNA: TGCGCCAGCAGCTCCGAACCACTAGCGCCGACCGGGGAGCTGTTTTTT
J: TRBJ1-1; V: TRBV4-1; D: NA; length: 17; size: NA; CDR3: CASSQGPGGTGGTEAFF; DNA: TGCGCCAGCAGCCAAGGGCCCGGGGGGACCGGGGGCACTGAAGCTTTCTTT
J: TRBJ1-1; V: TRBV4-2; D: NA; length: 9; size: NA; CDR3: CASSHPLFF; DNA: TGTGCCAGCAGCCATCCACTTTTCTTT
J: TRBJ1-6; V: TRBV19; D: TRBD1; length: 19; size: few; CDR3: CASSMVTGGVVQDNSPLHF; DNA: TGTGCCAGTAGTATGGTGACAGGGGGCGTTGTACAGGATAATTCACCCCTCCACTTT
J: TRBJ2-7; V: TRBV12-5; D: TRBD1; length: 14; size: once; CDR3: CASGIRDRVSEQYF; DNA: TGTGCTAGTGGGATTAGGGACAGGGTTTCGGAGCAGTACTTC
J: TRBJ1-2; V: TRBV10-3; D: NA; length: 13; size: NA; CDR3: CAISAGVGRGYTF; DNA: TGTGCCATCTCTGCAGGGGTGGGGAGAGGCTACACCTTC
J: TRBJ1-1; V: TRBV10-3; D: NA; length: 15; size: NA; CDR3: CAISTGLSEYTEAFF; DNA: TGTGCCATCAGCACAGGGTTATCGGAGTACACTGAAGCTTTCTTT
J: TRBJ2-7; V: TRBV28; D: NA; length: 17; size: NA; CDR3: CASSLSLSVDRSYEQYF; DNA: TGTGCCAGCAGTTTATCACTGTCTGTGGACAGATCCTACGAGCAGTACTTC
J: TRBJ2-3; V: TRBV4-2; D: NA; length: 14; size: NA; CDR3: CASSQVGVTDTQYF; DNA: TGTGCCAGCAGCCAAGTTGGAGTCACAGATACGCAGTATTTT
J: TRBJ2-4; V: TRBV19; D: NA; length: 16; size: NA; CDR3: CASSIRDSRDKNIQYF; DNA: TGTGCCAGTAGTATCCGCGACAGTCGAGACAAAAACATTCAGTACTTC
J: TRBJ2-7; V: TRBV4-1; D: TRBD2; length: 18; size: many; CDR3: CASSPNGLAGGLSYEQYF; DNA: TGCGCCAGCAGCCCAAATGGACTAGCGGGAGGCCTCTCCTACGAGCAGTACTTC
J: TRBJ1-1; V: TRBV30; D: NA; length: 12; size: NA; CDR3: CAWSEGDTEAFF; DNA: TGTGCCTGGAGTGAGGGGGACACTGAAGCTTTCTTT
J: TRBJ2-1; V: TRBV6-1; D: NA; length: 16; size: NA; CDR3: CASSVHLGGSYNEQFF; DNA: TGTGCCAGCAGTGTACACTTGGGGGGCTCCTACAATGAGCAGTTCTTC
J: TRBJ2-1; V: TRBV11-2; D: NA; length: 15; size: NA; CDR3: CASSLFTGGDNEQFF; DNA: TGTGCCAGCAGCTTATTTACAGGGGGGGACAATGAGCAGTTCTTC
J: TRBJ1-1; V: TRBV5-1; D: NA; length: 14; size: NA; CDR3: CASSFDERRTEAFF; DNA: TGCGCCAGCAGCTTTGATGAGAGGCGAACTGAAGCTTTCTTT
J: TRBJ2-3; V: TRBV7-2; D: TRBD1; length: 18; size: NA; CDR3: CASSLGGIWDSFTDTQYF; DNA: TGTGCCAGCAGCTTAGGTGGTATTTGGGACAGCTTCACAGATACGCAGTATTTT